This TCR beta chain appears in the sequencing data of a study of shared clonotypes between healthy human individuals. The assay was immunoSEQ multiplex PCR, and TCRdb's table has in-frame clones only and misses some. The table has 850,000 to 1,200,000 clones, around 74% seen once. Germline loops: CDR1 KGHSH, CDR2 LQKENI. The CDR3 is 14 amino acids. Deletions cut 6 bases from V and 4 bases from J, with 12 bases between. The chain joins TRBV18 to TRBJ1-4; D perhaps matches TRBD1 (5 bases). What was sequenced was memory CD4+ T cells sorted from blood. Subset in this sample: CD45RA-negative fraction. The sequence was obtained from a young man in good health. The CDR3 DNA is TGTGCCAGCTCTCCCGGGACGGTTAATGAAAAACTGTTTTTT. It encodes CASSPGTVNEKLFF.